This entry is about one T cell receptor beta chain. What it binds is not known. Reverse transcription of all isolated RNA meant that expressed TCRB transcripts were sequenced. Sequenced naive, central memory and regulatory T cell samples produced an average of about 3.7 million reads. TCRdb's copy holds only in-frame clones and misses some; the assay was immunoSEQ multiplex PCR. The sample gives 300,000 to 350,000 clones, about 13% of which show up once; roughly 0.015% is in the top ten. This entry belongs to a study of beta chain features in type 1 diabetes. Study-level results: Shorter TCRB CDR3s, moderately but significantly so, were found in Type 1 diabetes patients in all four CD4+ subsets.

CDR1 and CDR2 from the germline V gene are SGHRS and YFSETQ. The ends were cut back, 0 bases at V and 1 base at J, with 5 bases in the middle. This CDR3 is built from 13 residues. The rearrangement uses TRBV5-1 and TRBJ2-7; D unresolved. Specimen: naive CD4+ T cells from blood. The sequence derives from a woman younger than 30 with type 1 diabetes. The CDR3 sequence: CASSLAVSYEQYF. In DNA form, the CDR3 reads TGCGCCAGCAGCTTGGCTGTGTCCTACGAGCAGTACTTC.